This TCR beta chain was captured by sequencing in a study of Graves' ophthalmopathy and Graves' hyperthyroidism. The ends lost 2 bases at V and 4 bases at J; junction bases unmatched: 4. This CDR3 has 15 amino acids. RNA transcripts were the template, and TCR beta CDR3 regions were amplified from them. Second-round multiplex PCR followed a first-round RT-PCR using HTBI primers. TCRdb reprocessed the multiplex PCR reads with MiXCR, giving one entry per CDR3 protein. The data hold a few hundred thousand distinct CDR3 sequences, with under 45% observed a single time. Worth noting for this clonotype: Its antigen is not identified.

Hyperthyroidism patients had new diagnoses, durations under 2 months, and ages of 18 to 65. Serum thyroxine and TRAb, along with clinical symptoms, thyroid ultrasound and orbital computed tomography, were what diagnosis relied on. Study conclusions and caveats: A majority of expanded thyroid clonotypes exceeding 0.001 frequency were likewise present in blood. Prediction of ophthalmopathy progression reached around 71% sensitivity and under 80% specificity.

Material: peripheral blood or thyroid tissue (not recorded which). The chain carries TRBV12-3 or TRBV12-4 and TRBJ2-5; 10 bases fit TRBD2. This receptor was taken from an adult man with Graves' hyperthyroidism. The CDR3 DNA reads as TGTGCCAGCAGTTTATACCCTAGCGGGGGAGAGACCCAGTACTTC. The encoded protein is CASSLYPSGGETQYF.